This section outlines one TCR beta chain sequence together with its context. RNA amounts of roughly 0.45 to 1 ug underwent reverse transcription with random hexamers. Amplification of TCR beta CDR3 across 54 Vbeta and 13 Jbeta was performed with immunoSEQ multiplex PCR. TCRdb reprocessed the immunoSEQ multiplex PCR reads with MiXCR, giving one entry per CDR3 protein. The table records a few hundred thousand distinct CDR3 sequences, roughly 94% of them present only once. The data were taken from a study of CD8 T cells in Susac syndrome. Trimming took off 4 bases at V and 10 bases at J, with 13 bases between the two ends. CDR3 length equals 12 residues. Germline CDR1 reads LGHNA; CDR2 reads YNFKEQ. The authors negatively isolated CD8+ and CD4+ T cells and FACS-enriched TEMRA cells.

The sequence came from a human donor with multiple sclerosis. The sequenced material came from CD4+ T cells from PBMCs. The rearrangement uses TRBV4-2 and TRBJ1-1; no reliable D call. CDR3 nucleotide sequence: TGTGCCAGCAGCCCCCTTGGTGAGGGAGCTTTCTTT. Protein sequence: CASSPLGEGAFF.